This T cell receptor beta chain was found in a study of identical twins. Notes on the study in general: Models predicted too little out-of-frame TCR alpha sharing in monozygotic twins.

TCRdb used MiXCR to reprocess the 5' RACE reads, holding one entry per CDR3 protein. The sample yields 500,000 or so distinct CDR3 sequences, roughly a fifth seen once. Looked up from germline, CDR1 is SGHRS and CDR2 is YFSETQ. CDR3 length: 13 residues. This clonotype was recorded a few times. The antigen is not known. Its ends do not fully match the called genes, so a read error is possible. The same sample was also used in a study of T cells expressing NK-cell markers.

The sequenced sample consisted of CD4+ T cells sorted from blood. V is TRBV5-1 and J is TRBJ2-3, with D tentatively TRBD1 (6 bases). The clonotype originates from a woman aged 18-29 years in good health. The CDR3 DNA follows: TGCGCCAGCAGCTTGGAGTCCCCGGGACATAACCTTTTT. Amino acids: CASSLESPGHNLF.